This paragraph reports one T cell receptor beta chain. The antigen remains unidentified. The PCR made use of 60 Vbeta and 13 Jbeta primers. Repertoires were generated with immunoSEQ multiplex PCR, while TCRdb's copy carries only in-frame clones and drops some. The sample features under 65,000 clones, with about 4% in its top ten. This record comes from a study of cytomegalovirus exposure and HLA in healthy donors. Study-wide results and caveats: Rates of TCR association differed by HLA locus in a later analysis, with DRB1 highest and HLA-C lowest. Testing in vitro showed a few CMV-associated chains specific for CMV antigens. Researchers counted around 150 TCR beta chains as cytomegalovirus-associated. The presence/absence work took it that sequencing depth was about the same across donors.

CDR1 MGHDK and CDR2 SYGVNS come from the germline V gene. The CDR3 length is 14 residues. Germline trimming cut 6 bases from V and 4 bases from J; bases unmatched to any gene: 3. The receptor comes from a woman younger than 35 in good health and CMV-seronegative. The chain recombines TRBV25-1 with TRBJ2-5; 12 bases are shared with TRBD2. Sequenced input: PBMCs. CDR3 DNA: TGTGCCAGCAGACTAGCGGGGGGTCCAGAGACCCAGTACTTC. It specifies CASRLAGGPETQYF.